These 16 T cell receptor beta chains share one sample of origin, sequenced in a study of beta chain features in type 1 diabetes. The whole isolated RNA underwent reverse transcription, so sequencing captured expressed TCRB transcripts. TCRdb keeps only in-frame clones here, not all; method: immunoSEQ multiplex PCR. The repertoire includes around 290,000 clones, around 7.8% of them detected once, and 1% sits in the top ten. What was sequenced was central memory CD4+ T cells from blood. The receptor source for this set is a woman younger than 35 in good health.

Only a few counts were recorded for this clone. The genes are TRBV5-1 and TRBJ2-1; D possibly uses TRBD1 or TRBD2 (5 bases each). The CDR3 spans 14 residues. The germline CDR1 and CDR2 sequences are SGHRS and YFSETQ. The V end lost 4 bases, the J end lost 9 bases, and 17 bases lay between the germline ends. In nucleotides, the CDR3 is TGCGCCAGCAGCCGGTCCCGGGACGGGTTTGAGCAGTTCTTC. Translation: CASSRSRDGFEQFF.

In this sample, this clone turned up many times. The CDR3 spells CASSQDDVVVEAFF. DNA of the CDR3: TGTGCCAGCAGCCAAGATGACGTTGTGGTTGAAGCTTTCTTT. The rearrangement links TRBV4-2 to TRBJ1-1; the D is unclear. The V gene's germline CDR1 is LGHNA and CDR2 YNFKEQ. The CDR3 is 14 amino acids. Trimming cost V 0 bases and J 7 bases, with 12 bases left between them.

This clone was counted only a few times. The CDR3 coding sequence is TGTGCCAGCAGCTCCCCCCCCCATGGTCACTATGGCTACACCTTC. As protein: CASSSPPHGHYGYTF. The chain joins TRBV7-2 to TRBJ1-2; unclear D gene. The germline V gene encodes CDR1 SGHTA and CDR2 FQGNSA. CDR3 length: 15 residues. The ends were cut back, 4 bases at V and 3 bases at J, with 15 bases in the middle.

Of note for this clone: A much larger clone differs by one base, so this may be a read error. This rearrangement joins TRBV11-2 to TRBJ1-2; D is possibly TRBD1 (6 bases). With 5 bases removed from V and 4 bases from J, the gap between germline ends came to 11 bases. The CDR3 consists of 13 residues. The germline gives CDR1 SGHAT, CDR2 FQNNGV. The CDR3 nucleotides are TGTGCCAGCAGCCCGACAGGAGCCTATGGCTACACCTTC. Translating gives CASSPTGAYGYTF.

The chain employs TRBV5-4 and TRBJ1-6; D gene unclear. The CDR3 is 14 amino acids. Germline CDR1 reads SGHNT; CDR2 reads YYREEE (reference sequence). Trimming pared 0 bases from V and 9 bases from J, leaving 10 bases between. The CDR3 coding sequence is TGTGCCAGCAGCTTGGAAGGGTGGGGTTCACCCCTCCACTTT. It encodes CASSLEGWGSPLHF.

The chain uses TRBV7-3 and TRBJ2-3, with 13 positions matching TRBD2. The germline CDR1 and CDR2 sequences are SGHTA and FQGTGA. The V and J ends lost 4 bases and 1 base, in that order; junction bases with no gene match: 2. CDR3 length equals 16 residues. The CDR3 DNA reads TGTGCCAGCAGCTGGGGGACTAGCGGGGGCACAGATACGCAGTATTTT. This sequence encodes CASSWGTSGGTDTQYF.

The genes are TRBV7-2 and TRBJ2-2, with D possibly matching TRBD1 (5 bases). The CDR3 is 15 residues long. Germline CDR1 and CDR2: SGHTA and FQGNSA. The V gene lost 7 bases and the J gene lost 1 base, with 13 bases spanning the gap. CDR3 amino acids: CASTLDTGNTGELFF. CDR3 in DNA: TGTGCCAGCACCCTGGACACGGGGAACACCGGGGAGCTGTTTTTT. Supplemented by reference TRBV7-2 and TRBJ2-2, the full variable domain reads GAGVSQSPSNKVTEKGKDVELRCDPISGHTALYWYRQSLGQGLEFLIYFQGNSAPDKSGLPSDRFSAERTGGSVSTLTIQRTQQEDSAVYLCASTLDTGNTGELFFGEGSRLTVL.

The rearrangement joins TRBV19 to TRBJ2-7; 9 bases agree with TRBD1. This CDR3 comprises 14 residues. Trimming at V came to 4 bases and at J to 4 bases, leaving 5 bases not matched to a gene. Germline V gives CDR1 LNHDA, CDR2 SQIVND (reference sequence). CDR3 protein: CASSTNRGLYEQYF. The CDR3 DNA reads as TGTGCCAGTAGTACAAACAGGGGGCTTTACGAGCAGTACTTC.

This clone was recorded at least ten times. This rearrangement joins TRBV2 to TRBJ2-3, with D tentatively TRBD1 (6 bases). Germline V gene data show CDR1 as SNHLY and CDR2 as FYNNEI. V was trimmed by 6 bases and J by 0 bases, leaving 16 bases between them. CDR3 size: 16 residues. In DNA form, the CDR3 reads TGTGCCAGCAGCCCTCATGGGGGCGCCAGCACAGATACGCAGTATTTT. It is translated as CASSPHGGASTDTQYF.

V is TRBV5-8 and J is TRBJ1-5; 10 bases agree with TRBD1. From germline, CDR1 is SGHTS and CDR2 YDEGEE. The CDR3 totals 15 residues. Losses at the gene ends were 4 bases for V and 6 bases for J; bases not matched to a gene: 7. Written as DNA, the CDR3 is TGTGCCAGCAGCCGTGGGACAGGGGCTTTTCAGCCCCAGCATTTT. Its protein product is CASSRGTGAFQPQHF.

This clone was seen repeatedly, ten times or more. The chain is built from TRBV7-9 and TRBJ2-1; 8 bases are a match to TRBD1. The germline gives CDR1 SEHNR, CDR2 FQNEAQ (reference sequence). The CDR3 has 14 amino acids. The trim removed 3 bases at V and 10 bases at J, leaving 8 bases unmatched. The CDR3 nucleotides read TGTGCCAGCAGCTTGGTTGGACAGGGCGGCGAGCAGTTCTTC. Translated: CASSLVGQGGEQFF.

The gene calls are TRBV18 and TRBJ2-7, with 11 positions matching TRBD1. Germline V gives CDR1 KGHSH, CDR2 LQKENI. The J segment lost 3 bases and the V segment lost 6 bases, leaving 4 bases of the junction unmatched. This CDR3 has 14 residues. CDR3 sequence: CASSVGQGDYEQYF. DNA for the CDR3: TGTGCCAGCTCCGTGGGACAGGGGGACTACGAGCAGTACTTC.

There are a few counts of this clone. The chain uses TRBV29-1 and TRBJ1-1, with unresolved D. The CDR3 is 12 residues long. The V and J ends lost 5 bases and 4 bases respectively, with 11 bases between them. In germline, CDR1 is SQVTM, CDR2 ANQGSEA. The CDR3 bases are TGCAGCGTTATCCAACCGGGCACTGAAGCTTTCTTT. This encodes CSVIQPGTEAFF.

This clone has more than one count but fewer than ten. The CDR3 loop is CASSGPGAHYGYTF. The CDR3 DNA reads as TGTGCCAGCAGTGGGCCGGGGGCGCACTATGGCTACACCTTC. The chain couples TRBV28 to TRBJ1-2; weak D call: TRBD1 (6 bases). Looked up from germline, CDR1 is MDHEN and CDR2 is SYDVKM. Trimming removed 5 bases from V and 3 bases from J, with 13 bases in between. This CDR3 is built from 14 residues.

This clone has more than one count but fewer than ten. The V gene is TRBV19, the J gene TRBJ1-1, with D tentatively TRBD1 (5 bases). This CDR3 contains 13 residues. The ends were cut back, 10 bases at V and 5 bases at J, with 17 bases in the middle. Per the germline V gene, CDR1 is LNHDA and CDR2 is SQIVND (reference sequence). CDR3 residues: CATARGRGTEAFF. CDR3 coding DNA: TGTGCCACCGCAAGGGGTCGGGGGACTGAAGCTTTCTTT.

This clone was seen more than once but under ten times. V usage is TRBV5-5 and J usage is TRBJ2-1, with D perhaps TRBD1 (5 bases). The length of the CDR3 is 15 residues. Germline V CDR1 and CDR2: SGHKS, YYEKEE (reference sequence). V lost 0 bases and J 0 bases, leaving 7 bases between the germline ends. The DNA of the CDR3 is TGTGCCAGCAGCTTGGAGGGGATCTCCTACAATGAGCAGTTCTTC. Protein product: CASSLEGISYNEQFF.